The 21 T cell receptor beta chains below were found in one sample sequenced in a study of blood T cells in healthy people across ages. Combining a sample-barcoded 5' primer with a J-beta primer mix, a second PCR ran for roughly 7 to 11 cycles. TCRdb itself ran the 5' RACE reads through MiXCR, one entry per CDR3 protein. The table includes around 990,000 distinct CDR3 sequences, roughly a quarter detected once. The data were also submitted as part of a second study, on T cells of mothers and their children.

What was sequenced was blood. These receptors were taken from a girl between 2 and 10 years old in good health.

The table lists this clonotype with a few counts. The rearrangement links TRBV2 to TRBJ2-5; a weak D match, TRBD2 (6 bases). Trimming pared 6 bases from V and 1 base from J, leaving 15 bases between. The CDR3 consists of 15 residues. Per germline, CDR1 SNHLY and CDR2 FYNNEI. CDR3 DNA sequence: TGTGCCAGCAGCTCGAGGGAGGTCCCCCAAGAGACCCAGTACTTC. Its translation is CASSSREVPQETQYF.

V usage is TRBV2 and J usage is TRBJ2-1, with D uncertain. The CDR3 runs 13 residues. V was trimmed by 6 bases and J by 9 bases, leaving 15 bases between them. From germline, CDR1 is SNHLY and CDR2 FYNNEI. CDR3: CASRPLGSGEQFF. CDR3 in DNA: TGTGCCAGCAGACCCCTCGGCTCGGGTGAGCAGTTCTTC.

The genes are TRBV12-3 or TRBV12-4 and TRBJ1-1; D is uncertain. The CDR3 extends over 12 amino acids. Trimming cost V 8 bases and J 6 bases, with 13 bases left between them. CDR3: CASSFPFSEAFF. CDR3 nucleotide sequence: TGTGCCAGCTCCTTTCCGTTCTCTGAAGCTTTCTTT.

The CDR3 nucleotides are TGTGCCAGCAGCCCCCGACTAGCGTACTACGAGCAGTACTTC. Translated: CASSPRLAYYEQYF. This chain links TRBV3-1 with TRBJ2-7; TRBD2 matches 8 bases. The germline V gene has CDR1 LGHDT and CDR2 YNNKEL (reference sequence). The length of the CDR3 is 14 residues. The V gene end was trimmed by 4 bases and the J gene end by 3 bases; junction bases not matched to a gene: 5.

The CDR3: CASSSLGGALTDTQYF. The CDR3 nucleotides read TGTGCCAGCAGCTCTCTGGGGGGGGCCCTTACAGATACGCAGTATTTT. V and J are TRBV5-5 and TRBJ2-3, with D possibly being TRBD2 (7 bases). Germline assignment: CDR1 SGHKS and CDR2 YYEKEE (reference sequence). The CDR3 extends over 16 amino acids. The ends were cut back, 3 bases at V and 3 bases at J, with 17 bases in the middle.

This clonotype was picked up a small number of times. The rearrangement uses TRBV20-1 and TRBJ2-1; either TRBD1 or TRBD2 may supply D (5 bases each). The CDR3 has 15 amino acids. CDR1 and CDR2 (germline): DFQATT, SNEGSKA (reference sequence). Trimming removed 6 bases from V and 2 bases from J, with 17 bases in between. In nucleotides, the CDR3 is TGCAGTGCCTATGTAGGGGACGCCCCCTACAATGAGCAGTTCTTC. Translating gives CSAYVGDAPYNEQFF.

This chain joins TRBV12-3 or TRBV12-4 and TRBJ2-5; D tentatively fits TRBD1 or TRBD2 (5 bases each). V was trimmed by 4 bases and J by 2 bases, leaving 14 bases between them. This CDR3 is built from 15 residues. The CDR3 nucleotides read TGTGCCAGCAGTTCGGGACCCAAAAGTCAAGAGACCCAGTACTTC. Translating it yields CASSSGPKSQETQYF.

The CDR3 bases are TGTGCCAGCAGCACCGGGGGCACCTACAATGAGCAGTTCTTC. This encodes CASSTGGTYNEQFF. The chain is built from TRBV28 and TRBJ2-1; the D gene could be TRBD1 or TRBD2 (6 bases each). Trimming shortened V by 6 bases and J by 2 bases, and 11 bases separated the two germline ends. In germline, CDR1 is MDHEN, CDR2 SYDVKM. CDR3 length: 14 residues.

This clonotype came up a few times. The J gene is TRBJ2-2, the V gene TRBV3-1; D perhaps matches TRBD2 (6 bases). The germline gives CDR1 LGHDT, CDR2 YNNKEL (reference sequence). CDR3 size: 13 residues. Trimming pared 4 bases from V and 7 bases from J, leaving 10 bases between. CDR3 DNA: TGTGCCAGCAGCCCGGGGGAGTTCGGGGAGCTGTTTTTT. Translated, it gives CASSPGEFGELFF.

The CDR3 sequence is CVRSFRDTENTEAFF. CDR3 DNA: TGTGTCAGGAGCTTCCGGGACACAGAGAACACTGAAGCTTTCTTT. This chain links TRBV6-4 with TRBJ1-1, with a weak D call TRBD1 (6 bases). Per the germline V gene, CDR1 is MRHNA and CDR2 is SNTAGT. This CDR3 has 15 residues.

This clonotype was detected only a few times. The rearrangement joins TRBV7-2 to TRBJ2-1; 11 bases are shared with TRBD2. The J call may be mistaken, given a closer DNA end match to TRBJ2-5. There are 17 residues in the CDR3. The germline V gene encodes CDR1 SGHTA and CDR2 FQGNSA. The CDR3 loop is CASSLGLRLAGTETQYF. The CDR3 DNA follows: TGTGCCAGCAGCTTAGGATTGAGACTAGCGGGAACGGAGACCCAGTACTTC.

The CDR3 reads CASSRFLPAKNIQYF. CDR3 in DNA: TGTGCCAGCAGTCGTTTCCTCCCGGCCAAAAACATTCAGTACTTC. The V and J genes are TRBV6-2 or TRBV6-3 and TRBJ2-4; D is ambiguous. CDR1 and CDR2 from the germline V gene are MNHEY and SVGEGT. Trimming pared 5 bases from V and 1 base from J, leaving 12 bases between. The CDR3 loop spans 15 amino acids.

The table lists this clonotype with a few counts. This sequence joins TRBV28 and TRBJ2-7, with D perhaps matching TRBD2 (7 bases). Germline V gene data show CDR1 as MDHEN and CDR2 as SYDVKM. This CDR3 contains 14 residues. The V gene lost 6 bases and the J gene lost 2 bases, with 14 bases spanning the gap. CDR3 sequence reads: CASRGGGGPYEQYF. CDR3 nucleotide sequence: TGTGCCAGCAGGGGAGGGGGGGGACCCTACGAGCAGTACTTC.

This clonotype was seen a handful of times. The chain combines TRBV29-1 with TRBJ1-1; no reliable D call. V was trimmed by 7 bases and J by 0 bases, leaving 12 bases between them. Germline V CDR1 and CDR2: SQVTM, ANQGSEA. The CDR3 is 13 residues long. CDR3 nucleotides: TGCAGCGAAGGCGGTGATTTGAACACTGAAGCTTTCTTT. This sequence encodes CSEGGDLNTEAFF.

This clonotype was counted only a few times. This chain links TRBV28 with TRBJ1-2, with D tentatively TRBD1 (5 bases). The CDR3 is 15 residues long. The germline V and J ends were trimmed by 4 bases and 5 bases, with 17 bases remaining between them. CDR1 is MDHEN, CDR2 SYDVKM, per germline. DNA for the CDR3: TGTGCCAGCAGTTCTAGGAGGGGCGAGGATTATGGCTACACCTTC. This encodes CASSSRRGEDYGYTF.

The chain uses TRBV12-3 or TRBV12-4 and TRBJ2-5; a weak D match, TRBD2 (6 bases). V shed 5 bases and J shed 5 bases, with 21 bases lying between them. The CDR3 is 16 residues long. The CDR3 protein is CASSPLGEVGSETQYF. The CDR3 DNA reads TGTGCCAGCAGTCCTCTTGGGGAGGTTGGATCGGAGACCCAGTACTTC.

For this clonotype: One end of the junction fails to match germline, which may point to a read error. The chain uses TRBV7-2 and TRBJ2-1; either TRBD1 or TRBD2 may supply D (5 bases each). The CDR3 has 14 residues. CDR1 SGHTA and CDR2 FQGNSA come from the germline V gene. CDR3 coding DNA: TGTGCCTGCAGCTTGATTGGGGGATACAATGAGCAGTTCTTC. Protein sequence: CACSLIGGYNEQFF.

The chain links TRBV9 to TRBJ2-7; 8 positions match TRBD1. After removal of 4 bases from V and 3 bases from J, the junction contained 9 bases not matched to a gene. This CDR3 spans 15 amino acids. In germline, CDR1 is SGDLS, CDR2 YYNGEE. CDR3 DNA: TGTGCCAGCAGCCCAGAACCGGGACAGGACTACGAGCAGTACTTC. Translated: CASSPEPGQDYEQYF.

This clonotype was recorded a few times. The CDR3 nucleotides read TGTGCCAGCAGCTCTCTAGTTGGCTACGAGCAGTACTTC. This gives the protein CASSSLVGYEQYF. The chain combines TRBV7-6 with TRBJ2-7; D is unclear. The ends were cut back, 4 bases at V and 3 bases at J, with 10 bases in the middle. The germline CDR1 and CDR2 sequences are SGHVS and FNYEAQ. CDR3 length: 13 amino acids.

This clonotype has more than one count but fewer than ten. The junction shows a germline mismatch at one end, possibly a read error. In DNA, the CDR3 is TGCACCAGCAGCCAAGATGGTATCGTGGGCACCTTC. Encoded protein: CTSSQDGIVGTF. The chain couples TRBV4-1 to TRBJ1-2; no clear D gene. The CDR3 has 12 residues. Germline V gene lookup returns CDR1 MGHRA and CDR2 YSYEKL.

CDR3 sequence reads: CASILDRVTFF. CDR3 bases: TGTGCCAGCATACTGGACAGGGTTACGTTCTTC. V gene TRBV7-2 combines with J gene TRBJ2-1; 8 nucleotides agree with TRBD1. The CDR3 runs to 11 residues. CDR1 SGHTA and CDR2 FQGNSA come from the germline V gene. Trimming took 7 bases from V and 15 from J; bases not matched to a gene: 8.